This T cell receptor beta chain was obtained from a study of vaccination and CD4 T cells after COVID-19. For the study at large: Blood was drawn a median roughly 79 days post second dose, range 14 to 241.

Concerning this clonotype: Its antigen is not known. One junction end does not reproduce the germline sequence, and a read error may be involved.

The Oncomine TCR Beta short-read assay generated sequence data from the DNA of cultured CD4+ T cells. In TCRdb, the PCR reads were re-called with MiXCR into one record per CDR3 protein. This table has fewer than 8,500 distinct CDR3 sequences, roughly 39% appearing once. Stated treatment: approximately 11-day PBMC culture with coronavirus spike peptide pools or control peptides (ViraFEST assay). Gathered ahead of the COVID-19 pandemic (2011-2018) were the CD4+ T cells of the unexposed donor. Negative selection separated CD4+ T cells from approximately 10-day cultures. The receptor's source is a human donor in good health. Sequenced material: CD4+ T cells from blood, cultured in vitro.

CDR3 in amino acids: CASGNRGLNSPPHF. The CDR3 DNA is TGTGCCAGCGGGAACAGGGGGTTGAATTCACCCCCCCACTTT. The rearrangement links TRBV6-1 to TRBJ1-6; 8 bases map to TRBD1. CDR3 length: 14 amino acids. Germline values: CDR1 MNHNS, CDR2 SASEGT.